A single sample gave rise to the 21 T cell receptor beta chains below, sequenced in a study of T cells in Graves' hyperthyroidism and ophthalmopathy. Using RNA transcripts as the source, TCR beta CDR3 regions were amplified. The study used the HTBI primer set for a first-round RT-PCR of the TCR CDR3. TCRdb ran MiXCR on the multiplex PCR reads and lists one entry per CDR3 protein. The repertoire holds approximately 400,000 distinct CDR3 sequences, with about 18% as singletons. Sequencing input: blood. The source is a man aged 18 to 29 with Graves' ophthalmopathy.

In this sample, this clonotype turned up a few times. For the CDR3, the DNA is TGTGCCAGCAGCTCTCTCAGGGTGGATGAAAAACTGTTTTTT. This gives the protein CASSSLRVDEKLFF. The chain joins TRBV7-9 to TRBJ1-4; D is perhaps TRBD1 (5 bases). V was cut by 4 bases and J by 6 bases, with 12 bases left in between. The germline gives CDR1 SEHNR, CDR2 FQNEAQ (reference sequence). The length of the CDR3 is 14 residues.

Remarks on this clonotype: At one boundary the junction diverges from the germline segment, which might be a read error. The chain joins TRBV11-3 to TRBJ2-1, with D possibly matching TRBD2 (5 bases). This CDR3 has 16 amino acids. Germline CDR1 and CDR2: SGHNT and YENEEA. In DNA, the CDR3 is TGTGCCGGCAGCTTGTTCCCAGCGGAGACCCACAATGAGCAGTTCTTC. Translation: CAGSLFPAETHNEQFF. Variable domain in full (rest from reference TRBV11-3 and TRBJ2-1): EAGVVQSPRYKIIEKKQPVAFWCNPISGHNTLYWYLQNLGQGPELLIRYENEEAVDDSQLPKDRFSAERLKGVDSTLKIQPAELGDSAVYLCAGSLFPAETHNEQFFGPGTRLTVL.

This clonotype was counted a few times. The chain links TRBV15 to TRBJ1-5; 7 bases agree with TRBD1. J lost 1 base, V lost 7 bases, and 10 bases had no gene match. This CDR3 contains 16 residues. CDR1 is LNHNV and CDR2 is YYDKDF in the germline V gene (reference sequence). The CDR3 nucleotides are TGTGCCACCAACTTAGGGGGCTTAGAAAGCAATCAGCCCCAGCATTTT. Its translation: CATNLGGLESNQPQHF.

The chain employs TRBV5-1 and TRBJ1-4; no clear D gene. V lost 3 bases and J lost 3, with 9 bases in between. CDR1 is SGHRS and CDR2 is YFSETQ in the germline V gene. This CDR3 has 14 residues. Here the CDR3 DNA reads TGCGCCAGCAGCTCGGCGGGGTCTAATGAAAAACTGTTTTTT. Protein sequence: CASSSAGSNEKLFF.

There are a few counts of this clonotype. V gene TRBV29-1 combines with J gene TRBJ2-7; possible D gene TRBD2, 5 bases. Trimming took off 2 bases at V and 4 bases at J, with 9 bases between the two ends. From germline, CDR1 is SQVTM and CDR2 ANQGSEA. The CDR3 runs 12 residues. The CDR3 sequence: CSVESPGYEQYF. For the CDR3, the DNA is TGCAGCGTTGAATCCCCGGGGTACGAGCAGTACTTC.

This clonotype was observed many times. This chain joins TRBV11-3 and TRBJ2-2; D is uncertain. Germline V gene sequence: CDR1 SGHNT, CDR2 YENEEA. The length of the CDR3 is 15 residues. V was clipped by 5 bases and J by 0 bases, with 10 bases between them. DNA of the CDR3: TGTGCCAGCAGCCCCCGGGCCGCGAACACCGGGGAGCTGTTTTTT. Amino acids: CASSPRAANTGELFF.

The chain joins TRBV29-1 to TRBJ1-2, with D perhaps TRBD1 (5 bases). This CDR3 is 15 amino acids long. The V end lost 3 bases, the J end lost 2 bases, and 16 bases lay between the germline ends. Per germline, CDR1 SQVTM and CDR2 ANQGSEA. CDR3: CSVDPRIQENYGYTF. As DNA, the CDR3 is TGCAGCGTTGATCCTAGAATACAGGAGAACTATGGCTACACCTTC. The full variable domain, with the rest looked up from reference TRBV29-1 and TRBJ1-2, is SAVISQKPSRDICQRGTSLTIQCQVDSQVTMMFWYRQQPGQSLTLIATANQGSEATYESGFVIDKFPISRPNLTFSTLTVSNMSPEDSSIYLCSVDPRIQENYGYTFGSGTRLTVV.

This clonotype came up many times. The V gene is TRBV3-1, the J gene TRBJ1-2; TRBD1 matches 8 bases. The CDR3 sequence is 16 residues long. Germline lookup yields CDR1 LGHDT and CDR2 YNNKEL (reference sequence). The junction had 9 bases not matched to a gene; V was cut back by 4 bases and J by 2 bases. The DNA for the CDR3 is TGTGCCAGCAGCCCGTTGGATGCAGGGGGCAACTATGGCTACACCTTC. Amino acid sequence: CASSPLDAGGNYGYTF.

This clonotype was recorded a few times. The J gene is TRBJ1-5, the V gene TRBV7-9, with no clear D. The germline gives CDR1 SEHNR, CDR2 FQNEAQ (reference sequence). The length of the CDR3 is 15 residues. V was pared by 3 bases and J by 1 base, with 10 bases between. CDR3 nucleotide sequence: TGTGCCAGCAGCTTCAGCGGGGAAAGCAATCAGCCCCAGCATTTT. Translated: CASSFSGESNQPQHF.

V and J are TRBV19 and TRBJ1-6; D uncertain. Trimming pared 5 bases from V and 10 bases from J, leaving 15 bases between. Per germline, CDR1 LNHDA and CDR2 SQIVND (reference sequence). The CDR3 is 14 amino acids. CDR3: CASSPGWRGSPLHF. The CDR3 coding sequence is TGTGCCAGTAGTCCCGGGTGGAGAGGCTCACCCCTCCACTTT.

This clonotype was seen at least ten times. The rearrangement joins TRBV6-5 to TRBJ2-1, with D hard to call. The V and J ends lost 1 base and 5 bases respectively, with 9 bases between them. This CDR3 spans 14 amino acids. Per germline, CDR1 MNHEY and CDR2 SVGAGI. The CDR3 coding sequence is TGTGCCAGCAGTTACTTAGGGCTAGACAATGAGCAGTTCTTC. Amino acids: CASSYLGLDNEQFF.

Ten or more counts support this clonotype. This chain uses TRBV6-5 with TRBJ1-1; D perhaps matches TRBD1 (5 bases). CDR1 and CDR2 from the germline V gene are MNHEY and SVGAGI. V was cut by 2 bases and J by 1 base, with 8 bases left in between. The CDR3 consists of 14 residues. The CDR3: CASSYRGPNTEAFF. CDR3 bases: TGTGCCAGCAGTTACCGGGGACCGAACACTGAAGCTTTCTTT.

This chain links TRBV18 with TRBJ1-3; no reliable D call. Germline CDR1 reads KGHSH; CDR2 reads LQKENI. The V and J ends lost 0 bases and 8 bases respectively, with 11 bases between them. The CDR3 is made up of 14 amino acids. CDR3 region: CASSPPSLRDTIYF. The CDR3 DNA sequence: TGTGCCAGCTCACCACCGTCTCTTCGGGACACCATATATTTT.

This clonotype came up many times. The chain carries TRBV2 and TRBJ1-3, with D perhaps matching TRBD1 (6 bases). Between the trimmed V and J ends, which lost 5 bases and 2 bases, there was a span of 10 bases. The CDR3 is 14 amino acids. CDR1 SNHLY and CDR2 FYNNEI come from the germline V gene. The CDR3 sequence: CASSRGLAGNTIYF. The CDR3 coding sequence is TGTGCCAGCAGTAGGGGGTTGGCTGGAAACACCATATATTTT.

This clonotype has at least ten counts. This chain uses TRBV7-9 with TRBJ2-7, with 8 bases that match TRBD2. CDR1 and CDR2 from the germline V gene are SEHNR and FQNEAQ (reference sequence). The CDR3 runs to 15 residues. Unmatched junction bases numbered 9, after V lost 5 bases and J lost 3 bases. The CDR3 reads CASSPRTSRYYEQYF. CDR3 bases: TGTGCCAGCAGCCCCCGGACTAGCAGATACTACGAGCAGTACTTC.

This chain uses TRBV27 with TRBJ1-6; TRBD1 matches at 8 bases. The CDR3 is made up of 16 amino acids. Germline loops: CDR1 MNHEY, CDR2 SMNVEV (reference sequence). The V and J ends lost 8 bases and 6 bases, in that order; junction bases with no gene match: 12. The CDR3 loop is CASGTQGATGNSPLHF. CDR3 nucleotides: TGTGCCAGCGGAACGCAGGGGGCTACTGGTAATTCACCCCTCCACTTT.

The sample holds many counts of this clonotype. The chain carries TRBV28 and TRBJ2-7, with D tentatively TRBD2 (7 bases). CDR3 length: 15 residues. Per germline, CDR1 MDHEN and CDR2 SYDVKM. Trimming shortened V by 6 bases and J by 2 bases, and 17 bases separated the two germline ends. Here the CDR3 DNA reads TGTGCCAGCAGCCGTGGGGGGGCAGGGCCCTACGAGCAGTACTTC. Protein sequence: CASSRGGAGPYEQYF.

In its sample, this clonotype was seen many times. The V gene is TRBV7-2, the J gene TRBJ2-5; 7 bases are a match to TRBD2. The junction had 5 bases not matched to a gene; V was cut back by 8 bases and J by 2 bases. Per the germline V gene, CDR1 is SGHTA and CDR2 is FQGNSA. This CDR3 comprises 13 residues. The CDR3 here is CASSRGDQETQYF. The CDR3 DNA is TGTGCCAGCTCACGGGGGGATCAAGAGACCCAGTACTTC.

CDR3 DNA sequence: TGTGCCAGCATCTCGGATGGCTACACCTTC. Translating it yields CASISDGYTF. The rearrangement uses TRBV6-1 and TRBJ1-2, with D unclear. This CDR3 contains 10 residues. V shed 7 bases and J shed 6 bases, with 6 bases lying between them. Germline V gene sequence: CDR1 MNHNS, CDR2 SASEGT.

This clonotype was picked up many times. CDR3 nucleotide sequence: TGTGCCAGCAGTCGGACACCGCCGAGCTCTGGGGCCAACGTCCTGACTTTC. Protein product: CASSRTPPSSGANVLTF. The V call is TRBV11-1, the J call TRBJ2-6; D possibly corresponds to TRBD1 (5 bases). There are 17 residues in the CDR3. In germline, CDR1 is SGHAT, CDR2 FQDESV (reference sequence). The V gene lost 6 bases and the J gene lost 0 bases, with 15 bases spanning the gap.

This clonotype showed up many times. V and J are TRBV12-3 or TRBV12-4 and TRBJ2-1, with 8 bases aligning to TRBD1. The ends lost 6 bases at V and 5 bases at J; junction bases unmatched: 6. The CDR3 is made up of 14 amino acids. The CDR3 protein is CASRVDRENNEQFF. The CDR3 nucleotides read TGTGCCAGCAGGGTGGACAGGGAAAACAATGAGCAGTTCTTC.